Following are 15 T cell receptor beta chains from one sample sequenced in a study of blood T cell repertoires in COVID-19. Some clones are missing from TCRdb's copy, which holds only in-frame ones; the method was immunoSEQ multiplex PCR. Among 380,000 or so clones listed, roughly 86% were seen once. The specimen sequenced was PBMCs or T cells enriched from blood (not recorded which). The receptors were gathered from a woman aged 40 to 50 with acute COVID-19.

The CDR3 spells CASSFISDTQYF. CDR3 DNA: TGCGCCAGCAGCTTTATATCAGATACGCAGTATTTT. This sequence joins TRBV5-1 and TRBJ2-3; D is uncertain. V was trimmed by 2 bases and J by 4 bases, leaving 5 bases between them. Germline V gives CDR1 SGHRS, CDR2 YFSETQ. The CDR3 runs 12 residues. The entire variable domain, with the rest obtained from reference TRBV5-1 and TRBJ2-3, is as follows: KAGVTQTPRYLIKTRGQQVTLSCSPISGHRSVSWYQQTPGQGLQFLFEYFSETQRNKGNFPGRFSGRQFSNSRSEMNVSTLELGDSALYLCASSFISDTQYFGPGTRLTVL.

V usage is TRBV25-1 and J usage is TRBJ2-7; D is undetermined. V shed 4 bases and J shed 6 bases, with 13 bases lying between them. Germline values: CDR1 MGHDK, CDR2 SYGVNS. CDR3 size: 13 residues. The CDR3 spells CASSVRILGEQYF. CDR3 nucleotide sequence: TGTGCCAGCAGTGTAAGGATCCTAGGCGAGCAGTACTTC.

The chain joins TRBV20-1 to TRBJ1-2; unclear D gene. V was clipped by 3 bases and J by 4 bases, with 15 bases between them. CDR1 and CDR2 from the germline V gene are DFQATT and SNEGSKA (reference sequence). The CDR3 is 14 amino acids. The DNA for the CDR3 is TGCAGTGCTAGTCTGCCCGGGTCTTCCTATGGCTACACCTTC. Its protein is CSASLPGSSYGYTF.

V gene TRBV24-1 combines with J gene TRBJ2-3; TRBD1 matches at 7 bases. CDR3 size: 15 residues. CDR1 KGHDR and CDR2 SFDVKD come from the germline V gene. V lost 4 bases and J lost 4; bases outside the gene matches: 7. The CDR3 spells CATSETGTASDTQYF. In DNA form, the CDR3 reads TGTGCCACCAGTGAAACCGGGACAGCCTCAGATACGCAGTATTTT.

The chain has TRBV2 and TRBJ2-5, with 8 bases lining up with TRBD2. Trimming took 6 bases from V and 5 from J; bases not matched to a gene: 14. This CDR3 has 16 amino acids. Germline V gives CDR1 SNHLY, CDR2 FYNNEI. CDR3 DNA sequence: TGTGCCAGCAGGAGAATTGTCGGGACTAGGGGTGAGACCCAGTACTTC. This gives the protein CASRRIVGTRGETQYF.

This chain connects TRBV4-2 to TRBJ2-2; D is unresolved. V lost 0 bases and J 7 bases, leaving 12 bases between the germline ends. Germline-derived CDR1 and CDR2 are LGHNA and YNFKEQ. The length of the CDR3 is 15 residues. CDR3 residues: CASSQDPSVHGELFF. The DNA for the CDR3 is TGTGCCAGCAGCCAAGATCCTTCAGTCCACGGGGAGCTGTTTTTT.

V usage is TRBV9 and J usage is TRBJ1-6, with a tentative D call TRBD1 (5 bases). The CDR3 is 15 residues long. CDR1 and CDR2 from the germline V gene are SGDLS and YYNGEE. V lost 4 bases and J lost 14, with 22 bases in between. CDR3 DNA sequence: TGTGCCAGCAGCCCCACTCATGGGGGGGGTCGGGCCCTCCACTTT. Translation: CASSPTHGGGRALHF.

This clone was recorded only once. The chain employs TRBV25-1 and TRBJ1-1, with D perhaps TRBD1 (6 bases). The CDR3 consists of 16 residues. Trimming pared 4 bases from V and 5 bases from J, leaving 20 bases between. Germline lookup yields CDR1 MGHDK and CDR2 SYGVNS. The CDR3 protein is CASSGGGRQEKTEAFF. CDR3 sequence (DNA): TGTGCCAGCAGTGGAGGGGGACGACAGGAAAAAACTGAAGCTTTCTTT.

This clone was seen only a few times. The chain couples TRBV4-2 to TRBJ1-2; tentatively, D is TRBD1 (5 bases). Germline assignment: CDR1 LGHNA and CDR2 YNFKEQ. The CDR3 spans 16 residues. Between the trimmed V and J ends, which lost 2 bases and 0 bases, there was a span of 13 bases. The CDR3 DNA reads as TGTGCCAGCAGCCAAAGGGGTACCACCTCTAACTATGGCTACACCTTC. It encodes CASSQRGTTSNYGYTF.

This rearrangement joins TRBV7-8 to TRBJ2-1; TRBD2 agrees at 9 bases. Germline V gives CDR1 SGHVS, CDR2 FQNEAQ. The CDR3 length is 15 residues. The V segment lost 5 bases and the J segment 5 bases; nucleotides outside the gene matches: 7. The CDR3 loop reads CASSISGGTNNEQFF. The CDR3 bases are TGTGCCAGCAGCATCAGCGGGGGGACCAACAATGAGCAGTTCTTC.

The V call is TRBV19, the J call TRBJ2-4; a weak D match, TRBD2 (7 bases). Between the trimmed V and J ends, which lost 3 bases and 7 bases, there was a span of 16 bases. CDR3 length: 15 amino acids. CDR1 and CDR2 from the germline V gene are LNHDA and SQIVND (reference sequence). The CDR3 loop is CASSIWEGEGNIQYF. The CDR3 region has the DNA TGTGCCAGTAGTATCTGGGAGGGGGAAGGTAACATTCAGTACTTC. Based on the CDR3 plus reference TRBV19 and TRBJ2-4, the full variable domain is DGGITQSPKYLFRKEGQNVTLSCEQNLNHDAMYWYRQDPGQGLRLIYYSQIVNDFQKGDIAEGYSVSREKKESFPLTVTSAQKNPTAFYLCASSIWEGEGNIQYFGAGTRLSVL.

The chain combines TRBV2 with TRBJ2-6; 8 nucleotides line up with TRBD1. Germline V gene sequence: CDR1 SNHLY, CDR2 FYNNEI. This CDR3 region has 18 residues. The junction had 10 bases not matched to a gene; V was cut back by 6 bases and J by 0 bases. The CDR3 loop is CASRARTGPLSGANVLTF. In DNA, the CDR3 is TGTGCCAGCAGGGCGAGGACAGGGCCACTCTCTGGGGCCAACGTCCTGACTTTC.

The CDR3 DNA sequence: TGTGCCAGCAGTTCTGACAGCTCTTCACCCCTCCACTTT. It is translated as CASSSDSSSPLHF. The chain has TRBV6-5 and TRBJ1-6; tentatively, D is TRBD1 (5 bases). Trimming cost V 4 bases and J 9 bases, with 10 bases left between them. Per germline, CDR1 MNHEY and CDR2 SVGAGI. This CDR3 is 13 amino acids long.

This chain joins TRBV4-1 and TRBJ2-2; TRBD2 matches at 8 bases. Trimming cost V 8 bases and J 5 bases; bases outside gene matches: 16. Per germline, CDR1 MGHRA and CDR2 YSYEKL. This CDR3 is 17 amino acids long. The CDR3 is CASYPQATPSGTGELFF. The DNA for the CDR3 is TGCGCCAGCTATCCCCAAGCCACCCCTAGCGGGACCGGGGAGCTGTTTTTT.

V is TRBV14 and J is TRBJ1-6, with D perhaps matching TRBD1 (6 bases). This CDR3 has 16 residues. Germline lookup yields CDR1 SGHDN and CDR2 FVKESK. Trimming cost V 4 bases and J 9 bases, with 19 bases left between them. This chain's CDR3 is CASSLTPQGFGSPLHF. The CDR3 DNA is TGTGCCAGCAGCCTAACACCTCAGGGGTTTGGTTCACCCCTCCACTTT.